Below are 16 T cell receptor beta chains sequenced from a single sample in a study of T cell changes during pregnancy in multiple sclerosis. Repertoires were generated with immunoSEQ multiplex PCR, while TCRdb's copy carries only in-frame clones and drops some. There are tens of thousands of clones in the sample; about 90% occur only once, and over 0.45% lies in the top ten. This specimen consisted of CD4+ T cells from peripheral blood mononuclear cells, obtained after pregnancy. Every receptor here comes from a female donor with multiple sclerosis, enrolled in a pregnancy study.

The chain recombines TRBV7-8 with TRBJ2-1, with D tentatively TRBD1 (6 bases). With 5 bases removed from V and 0 bases from J, the gap between germline ends came to 11 bases. CDR1 is SGHVS, CDR2 FQNEAQ, per germline. This CDR3 contains 15 residues. This CDR3 is CASSLQGSSYNEQFF. The CDR3 bases are TGTGCCAGCAGCCTTCAGGGGTCCTCCTACAATGAGCAGTTCTTC.

CDR3 loop: CASSGGNSRTYEQYF. CDR3 nucleotide sequence: TGTGCCAGCAGCGGCGGGAATTCCCGGACCTACGAGCAGTACTTC. The gene calls are TRBV5-5 and TRBJ2-7, with a tentative D call TRBD2 (6 bases). Germline CDR1 and CDR2: SGHKS and YYEKEE (reference sequence). The CDR3 spans 15 residues. V lost 4 bases and J 2 bases, leaving 16 bases between the germline ends.

This clone occurred once. The chain uses TRBV7-9 and TRBJ2-7, with 9 bases lining up with TRBD1. V shed 3 bases and J 5 bases; nucleotides not matched to a gene: 11. The CDR3 has 16 amino acids. CDR1 and CDR2 from the germline V gene are SEHNR and FQNEAQ (reference sequence). Here the CDR3 reads CASSFPGQGVPHEQYF. CDR3 nucleotides: TGTGCCAGCAGCTTCCCGGGACAGGGAGTCCCCCACGAGCAGTACTTC.

This rearrangement joins TRBV6-5 to TRBJ2-3, with unresolved D. The ends were cut back, 6 bases at V and 2 bases at J, with 9 bases in the middle. The CDR3 covers 13 residues. The V gene's germline CDR1 is MNHEY and CDR2 SVGAGI. The CDR3 here is CASSAQNTDTQYF. CDR3 coding DNA: TGTGCCAGCAGCGCGCAAAACACAGATACGCAGTATTTT.

This clone was counted a few times. The V call is TRBV9, the J call TRBJ2-1, with D perhaps TRBD2 (7 bases). The CDR3 is 16 amino acids. V lost 0 bases, J lost 5 bases, and 15 bases lay in between. Per germline, CDR1 SGDLS and CDR2 YYNGEE. CDR3 amino acids: CASSVDPRGRDNEQFF. The DNA of the CDR3 is TGTGCCAGCAGCGTAGATCCTAGGGGGAGGGACAATGAGCAGTTCTTC.

This clone was recorded only once. The chain employs TRBV7-2 and TRBJ1-2; TRBD1 agrees at 11 bases. The CDR3 is 16 residues long. V dropped 4 bases and J dropped 3; count of bases not matched to a gene: 7. CDR1 and CDR2 (germline): SGHTA, FQGNSA. CDR3 amino acids: CASSSGQGGRDYGYTF. As DNA, the CDR3 is TGTGCCAGCAGCTCGGGACAGGGGGGAAGAGACTATGGCTACACCTTC.

The chain couples TRBV4-1 to TRBJ2-7, with a possible D match to TRBD1 (6 bases). Between the trimmed V and J ends, which lost 1 base and 2 bases, there was a span of 12 bases. CDR3 length equals 15 residues. Germline-derived CDR1 and CDR2 are MGHRA and YSYEKL. The CDR3 sequence: CASSQASGQTYEQYF. The CDR3 nucleotides are TGCGCCAGCAGCCAAGCCTCAGGACAGACCTACGAGCAGTACTTC.

The rearrangement joins TRBV14 to TRBJ2-7; weak D call: TRBD1 (5 bases). Germline V lookup: CDR1 SGHDN, CDR2 FVKESK. Trimming removed 3 bases from V and 3 bases from J, with 12 bases in between. The length of the CDR3 is 14 residues. CDR3 in DNA: TGTGCCAGCAGCCAGGCAGGGATCGGCTACGAGCAGTACTTC. It translates to CASSQAGIGYEQYF.

Only one count was recorded for this clone. The rearrangement joins TRBV2 to TRBJ2-5, with D perhaps TRBD2 (6 bases). The germline gives CDR1 SNHLY, CDR2 FYNNEI. The germline V and J ends were trimmed by 1 base and 2 bases, with 8 bases remaining between them. This CDR3 is 14 amino acids long. The CDR3 bases are TGTGCCAGCAGTGAAGGACTAGTACAAGAGACCCAGTACTTC. Translating it yields CASSEGLVQETQYF.

The chain links TRBV29-1 to TRBJ2-3; 8 nucleotides agree with TRBD1. Germline CDR1 SQVTM, CDR2 ANQGSEA. There are 12 residues in the CDR3. The junction had 2 bases not matched to a gene; V was cut back by 4 bases and J by 5 bases. DNA for the CDR3: TGCAGCGTTGGGACAGGGTTAGATACGCAGTATTTT. Translated, it gives CSVGTGLDTQYF.

The chain carries TRBV4-1 and TRBJ2-7; 10 nucleotides match TRBD2. Trimming removed 2 bases from V and 2 bases from J; junction bases left unmatched: 6. CDR3 length: 16 amino acids. Germline V gene sequence: CDR1 MGHRA, CDR2 YSYEKL. DNA of the CDR3: TGCGCCAGCAGCCAACTAAAGCGGGGGGGAACCTACGAGCAGTACTTC. Protein: CASSQLKRGGTYEQYF.

This chain links TRBV19 with TRBJ1-4, with 7 bases lining up with TRBD1. Trimming took 5 bases from V and 2 from J; bases not matched to a gene: 2. CDR3 length equals 14 residues. Germline V gives CDR1 LNHDA, CDR2 SQIVND (reference sequence). The CDR3 is CASSWDSTNEKLFF. CDR3 coding DNA: TGTGCCAGTAGTTGGGACAGCACTAATGAAAAACTGTTTTTT.

This chain connects TRBV5-1 to TRBJ2-7; 10 nucleotides line up with TRBD1. The CDR3 has 17 residues. The germline gives CDR1 SGHRS, CDR2 YFSETQ. Trimming took 0 bases from V and 2 from J; bases not matched to a gene: 8. CDR3 amino acids: CASSLGPGQGRTYEQYF. As DNA, the CDR3 is TGCGCCAGCAGCTTGGGTCCGGGACAGGGGAGAACCTACGAGCAGTACTTC.

V gene TRBV5-1 combines with J gene TRBJ2-1; TRBD1 matches at 7 bases. The V segment lost 0 bases and the J segment 6 bases; nucleotides outside the gene matches: 3. The CDR3 extends over 14 amino acids. Germline V gene sequence: CDR1 SGHRS, CDR2 YFSETQ. CDR3 loop: CASSLEAGGNEQFF. The CDR3 DNA reads TGCGCCAGCAGCTTGGAAGCAGGGGGCAATGAGCAGTTCTTC.

This chain connects TRBV19 to TRBJ2-7, with D tentatively TRBD1 (6 bases). Per germline, CDR1 LNHDA and CDR2 SQIVND (reference sequence). The CDR3 has 14 residues. V was shortened by 5 bases and J by 0 bases, with 11 bases between the two germline ends. CDR3 amino acids: CASSPGQYSYEQYF. The CDR3 nucleotides read TGTGCCAGTAGTCCCGGACAGTACTCCTACGAGCAGTACTTC.

The V gene is TRBV5-1, the J gene TRBJ2-1; TRBD2 aligns across 7 bases. The CDR3 extends over 15 amino acids. From germline, CDR1 is SGHRS and CDR2 YFSETQ. Trimming took 2 bases from V and 3 from J; bases not matched to a gene: 5. The CDR3 here is CASSFGGSHYNEQFF. CDR3 DNA: TGCGCCAGCAGCTTCGGCGGGAGCCACTACAATGAGCAGTTCTTC.